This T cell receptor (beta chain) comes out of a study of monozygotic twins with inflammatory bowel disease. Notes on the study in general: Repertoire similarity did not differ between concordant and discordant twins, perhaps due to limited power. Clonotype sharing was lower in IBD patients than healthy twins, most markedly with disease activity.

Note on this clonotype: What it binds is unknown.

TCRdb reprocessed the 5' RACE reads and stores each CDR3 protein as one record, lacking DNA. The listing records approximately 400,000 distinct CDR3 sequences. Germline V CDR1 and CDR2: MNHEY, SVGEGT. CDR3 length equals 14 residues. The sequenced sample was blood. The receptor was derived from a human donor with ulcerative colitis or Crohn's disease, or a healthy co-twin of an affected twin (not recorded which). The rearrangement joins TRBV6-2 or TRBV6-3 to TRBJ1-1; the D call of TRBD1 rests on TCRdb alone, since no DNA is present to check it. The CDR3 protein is CASSYSRGATEAFF.